Listed here is a single T cell receptor beta chain. These data come from a study of blood T cell repertoires in COVID-19. Study in general: Collection of acute and convalescent COVID-19 samples took place in the United States, Italy and Spain. T cells, B-cell-depleted T cells, or PBMCs supplied cDNA or gDNA.

Sequencing was performed with immunoSEQ multiplex PCR; in TCRdb, only in-frame clones are kept and a portion is missing. This sample has roughly 260,000 clones, with about 89% found just once. The trim removed 3 bases at V and 1 base at J, leaving 6 bases unmatched. This CDR3 is built from 18 residues. Germline CDR1 reads MGHRA; CDR2 reads YSYEKL. The receptor was isolated from a middle-aged man who had recovered from COVID-19. The chain has TRBV4-1 and TRBJ2-3; 14 bases fit TRBD2. The sample comprised peripheral blood. As DNA, the CDR3 is TGCGCCAGCAGCCAGGGACTAGCGGGAGAGTATGGCACAGATACGCAGTATTTT. Protein product: CASSQGLAGEYGTDTQYF.